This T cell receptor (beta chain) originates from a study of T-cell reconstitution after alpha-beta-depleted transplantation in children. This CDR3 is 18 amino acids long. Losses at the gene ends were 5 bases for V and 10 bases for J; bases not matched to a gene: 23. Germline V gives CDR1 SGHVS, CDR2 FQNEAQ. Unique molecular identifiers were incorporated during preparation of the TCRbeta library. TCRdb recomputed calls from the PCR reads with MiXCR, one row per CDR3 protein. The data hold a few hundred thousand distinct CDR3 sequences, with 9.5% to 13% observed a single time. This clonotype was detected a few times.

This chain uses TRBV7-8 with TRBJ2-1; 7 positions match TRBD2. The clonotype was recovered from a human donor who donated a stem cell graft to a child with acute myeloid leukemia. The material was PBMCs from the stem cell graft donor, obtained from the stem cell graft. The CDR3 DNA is TGTGCCAGCAGCCTAGGCCCCTCGGGCGGGGGAGCTACTACCGAGCAGTTCTTC. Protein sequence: CASSLGPSGGGATTEQFF.